These 20 T cell receptor beta chains came from one sample sequenced in a study of identical twins. TCRdb reanalysed the 5' RACE reads using MiXCR and keeps one entry per CDR3 protein. The sample records hundreds of thousands of distinct CDR3 sequences, around 8.6% being singletons. The data also belong to a second study, concerning yellow fever vaccine responses in identical twins.

The specimen was PBMCs. The receptors were sampled from a woman between 18 and 29 years old in good health.

CDR3 in amino acids: CSAVPRTGRPYEQYF. In DNA form, the CDR3 reads TGCAGTGCCGTGCCTCGGACAGGGCGCCCCTACGAGCAGTACTTC. The rearrangement joins TRBV20-1 to TRBJ2-7, with 8 bases that match TRBD1. Germline CDR1 is DFQATT and CDR2 is SNEGSKA (reference sequence). The CDR3 length is 15 residues. Trimming cost V 6 bases and J 2 bases; bases outside gene matches: 12.

This chain links TRBV12-3 or TRBV12-4 with TRBJ1-6; D uncertain. The CDR3 covers 15 residues. V lost 7 bases to trimming and J lost 7 bases, with 17 bases between them. The CDR3 spells CASTKLGVYNSPLHF. The CDR3 DNA is TGTGCCAGCACGAAGCTCGGGGTCTACAATTCACCCCTCCACTTT.

The V call is TRBV5-1, the J call TRBJ2-5; tentative D call: TRBD2 (6 bases). The CDR3 covers 13 residues. The germline V gene encodes CDR1 SGHRS and CDR2 YFSETQ. The V end was cut by 6 bases, the J end by 4 bases, with 13 bases between. Written as DNA, the CDR3 is TGCGCCAGCATTCACGGGACTGGAGAGACCCAGTACTTC. Protein: CASIHGTGETQYF.

The chain uses TRBV3-1 and TRBJ2-7, with no clear D. The CDR3 spans 14 residues. CDR1 LGHDT and CDR2 YNNKEL come from the germline V gene (reference sequence). V dropped 1 base and J dropped 0 bases, with 7 bases sitting between them. The DNA for the CDR3 is TGTGCCAGCAGCCAAGTCTACGGCTCCTACGAGCAGTACTTC. As protein: CASSQVYGSYEQYF.

This clonotype came up a few times. The chain recombines TRBV6-2 or TRBV6-3 with TRBJ2-1; possible D gene TRBD1, 8 bases. Germline V gives CDR1 MNHEY, CDR2 SVGEGT. There are 14 residues in the CDR3. Trimming left V 6 bases short and J 9 bases short, with 18 bases between. The CDR3 protein is CASSQTGERGEQFF. In nucleotides, the CDR3 is TGTGCCAGCAGCCAGACAGGGGAGCGGGGTGAGCAGTTCTTC.

The chain uses TRBV6-1 and TRBJ2-1; the match to TRBD2 covers 10 bases. In germline, CDR1 is MNHNS, CDR2 SASEGT. V lost 6 bases, J lost 4 bases, and 15 bases stayed unmatched. This CDR3 has 18 amino acids. CDR3 nucleotide sequence: TGTGCCAGCAGCCCCTTACTCCCGGGACTAGCGAATTACAATGAGCAGTTCTTC. It yields the protein CASSPLLPGLANYNEQFF.

This clonotype was seen ten or more times. The DNA of the CDR3 is TGCAGCGCGTCGCCACAGGGGGGGAGTCCACGGGAGCAGTACTTC. As protein: CSASPQGGSPREQYF. J is TRBJ2-7 and V is TRBV29-1; D perhaps matches TRBD1 (8 bases). CDR3 length: 15 residues. The germline gives CDR1 SQVTM, CDR2 ANQGSEA. V dropped 7 bases and J dropped 7 bases, with 26 bases sitting between them.

The CDR3 here is CASSPSRDRNEKLFF. In nucleotides, the CDR3 is TGTGCCAGCAGTCCGAGCCGGGACAGAAATGAAAAACTGTTTTTT. This chain links TRBV27 with TRBJ1-4; 7 nucleotides align to TRBD1. Per germline, CDR1 MNHEY and CDR2 SMNVEV (reference sequence). The CDR3 has 15 residues. Trimming took 5 bases from V and 5 from J; bases not matched to a gene: 8.

This chain uses TRBV29-1 with TRBJ2-2; TRBD1 is a possible D gene (6 bases). This CDR3 contains 13 residues. V was trimmed by 5 bases and J by 0 bases, leaving 7 bases between them. From germline, CDR1 is SQVTM and CDR2 ANQGSEA. CDR3 nucleotides: TGCAGCGTTCAGGGGACGAACACCGGGGAGCTGTTTTTT. Protein: CSVQGTNTGELFF.

This clonotype was counted ten times or more. The chain carries TRBV6-2 or TRBV6-3 and TRBJ1-5; no clear D. This CDR3 contains 14 residues. Germline CDR1 MNHEY, CDR2 SVGEGT. V was cut by 0 bases and J by 7 bases, with 10 bases left in between. This chain's CDR3 is CASSYSELWQPQHF. The CDR3 DNA reads TGTGCCAGCAGTTACTCGGAGCTCTGGCAGCCCCAGCATTTT.

In this sample, this clonotype turned up a few times. The chain carries TRBV6-1 and TRBJ1-5; 7 nucleotides agree with TRBD1. Germline loops: CDR1 MNHNS, CDR2 SASEGT. The V gene end was trimmed by 6 bases and the J gene end by 5 bases; junction bases not matched to a gene: 7. The CDR3 extends over 14 amino acids. CDR3 region: CASSPGQLHQPQHF. CDR3 nucleotide sequence: TGTGCCAGCAGCCCGGGACAGCTTCATCAGCCCCAGCATTTT.

There are many counts of this clonotype. The chain couples TRBV5-1 to TRBJ2-1; D is unresolved. CDR3 size: 12 residues. The germline V and J ends were trimmed by 3 bases and 6 bases, with 7 bases remaining between them. Germline V lookup: CDR1 SGHRS, CDR2 YFSETQ. The CDR3 DNA is TGCGCCAGCAGCTCGGGCCGCAATGAGCAGTTCTTC. This translates into CASSSGRNEQFF.

This clonotype turned up a few times. This chain links TRBV29-1 with TRBJ2-1; TRBD2 matches 9 bases. The CDR3 extends over 13 amino acids. Germline loops: CDR1 SQVTM, CDR2 ANQGSEA. The J segment lost 9 bases and the V segment lost 1 base, leaving 4 bases of the junction unmatched. Here the CDR3 reads CSVEGGRGSEQFF. The CDR3 DNA sequence: TGCAGCGTTGAAGGCGGGAGGGGTAGTGAGCAGTTCTTC.

The CDR3 DNA reads TGTGCCAGCAGCTTCCAGCACAATGAGCAGTTCTTC. This gives the protein CASSFQHNEQFF. This chain links TRBV9 with TRBJ2-1; the D is unclear. The CDR3 totals 12 residues. The V gene's germline CDR1 is SGDLS and CDR2 YYNGEE. Trimming cost V 4 bases and J 5 bases, with 7 bases left between them.

The chain employs TRBV15 and TRBJ2-1, with 10 bases identical to TRBD2. The J segment lost 8 bases and the V segment lost 3 bases, leaving 13 bases of the junction unmatched. Germline V gene sequence: CDR1 LNHNV, CDR2 YYDKDF (reference sequence). The CDR3 has 17 amino acids. DNA for the CDR3: TGTGCCACCAGCAGGGATGATAGCGGGAGGTCAGACGATGAGCAGTTCTTC. Translating gives CATSRDDSGRSDDEQFF.

This clonotype was seen many times. The J gene is TRBJ2-6, the V gene TRBV3-1; no reliable D call. Trimming shortened V by 3 bases and J by 0 bases, and 3 bases separated the two germline ends. The CDR3 spans 14 residues. The germline V gene encodes CDR1 LGHDT and CDR2 YNNKEL (reference sequence). CDR3 amino acids: CASSHSSGANVLTF. The CDR3 DNA reads TGTGCCAGCAGCCATAGCTCTGGGGCCAACGTCCTGACTTTC.

In its sample, this clonotype was seen a few times. The chain carries TRBV7-8 and TRBJ2-7, with 10 bases matching TRBD1. From germline, CDR1 is SGHVS and CDR2 FQNEAQ. Trimming took 5 bases from V and 4 from J; bases not matched to a gene: 8. The CDR3 consists of 15 residues. This CDR3 is CASSPRQGALYEQYF. The CDR3 region has the DNA TGTGCCAGCAGCCCCCGACAGGGGGCCTTGTACGAGCAGTACTTC.

This clonotype was observed many times. The chain uses TRBV29-1 and TRBJ2-7; D call uncertain. V lost 7 bases and J lost 0, with 7 bases in between. Germline values: CDR1 SQVTM, CDR2 ANQGSEA. The CDR3 contains 11 residues. The CDR3 sequence is CSGLSSYEQYF. In nucleotides, the CDR3 is TGCAGCGGACTTAGCTCCTACGAGCAGTACTTC.

This clonotype was seen a few times. This sequence joins TRBV3-1 and TRBJ2-3; 9 bases are shared with TRBD2. The CDR3 length is 15 residues. V shed 8 bases and J 5 bases; nucleotides not matched to a gene: 11. Germline CDR1 is LGHDT and CDR2 is YNNKEL (reference sequence). In DNA, the CDR3 is TGTGCCAGCCGACTAGCGGTCGGGCGAGGAGATACGCAGTATTTT. As protein: CASRLAVGRGDTQYF.

This clonotype was seen at least ten times. This sequence joins TRBV20-1 and TRBJ2-5, with 7 bases matching TRBD2. With 3 bases clipped from V and 5 bases from J, the junction kept 15 bases outside the gene matches. The CDR3 has 16 amino acids. In germline, CDR1 is DFQATT, CDR2 SNEGSKA (reference sequence). CDR3 sequence reads: CSASDSSIMGGETQYF. CDR3 in DNA: TGCAGTGCTAGTGATTCTTCCATAATGGGAGGGGAGACCCAGTACTTC.